These 10 T cell receptor beta chains share one sample of origin, sequenced in a study of radiotherapy plus CTLA-4 blockade in lung cancer (dated by TCRdb to between 2018 and 2020). The method was the immunoSEQ multiplex PCR assay. TCRdb re-hosts the immuneACCESS table, in-frame sequences only. Its copies lack some clones; in the studies checked, an unresolved V gene accounts for under half of them, and the cause for the rest is not known. The sample table contains fewer than 40,000 clones; only one count was recorded for 60% to 75% of them. Of the sample, 4% to 5.5% is held by the ten largest clones. Sequencing was performed on peripheral blood, taken from a patient treated with radiotherapy plus ipilimumab. All receptors come from a human donor with non-small cell lung cancer whose response to radiotherapy plus ipilimumab could not be evaluated.

This chain joins TRBV7-2 and TRBJ2-7; 7 bases line up with TRBD2. Germline V gene data show CDR1 as SGHTA and CDR2 as FQGNSA. Germline trimming cut 5 bases from V and 3 bases from J; bases unmatched to any gene: 10. This CDR3 is 15 amino acids long. The CDR3 is CASSLGLVGIYEQYF. The CDR3 nucleotides are TGTGCCAGCAGCCTAGGACTAGTAGGGATCTACGAGCAGTACTTC. The full variable domain, completed using reference TRBV7-2 and TRBJ2-7, is GAGVSQSPSNKVTEKGKDVELRCDPISGHTALYWYRQSLGQGLEFLIYFQGNSAPDKSGLPSDRFSAERTGGSVSTLTIQRTQQEDSAVYLCASSLGLVGIYEQYFGPGTRLTVT.

The chain links TRBV7-9 to TRBJ1-2, with TRBD1 identical over 7 bases. CDR1 and CDR2 (germline): SEHNR, FQNEAQ (reference sequence). The CDR3 length is 17 residues. With 2 bases clipped from V and 4 bases from J, the junction kept 13 bases outside the gene matches. This CDR3 reads CASSLTGTASYLYGYTF. Written as DNA, the CDR3 is TGTGCCAGCAGCTTAACCGGGACAGCCTCCTACCTCTATGGCTACACCTTC.

CDR3 in amino acids: CASSSQPDSTYEQYF. The CDR3, as DNA: TGTGCCAGCAGTTCACAACCTGACTCTACCTACGAGCAGTACTTC. The chain combines TRBV7-2 with TRBJ2-7; D is unclear. Trimming took 6 bases from V and 2 from J, leaving 17 bases between them. The CDR3 extends over 15 amino acids. Germline assignment: CDR1 SGHTA and CDR2 FQGNSA.

This clone appeared once. The chain is built from TRBV7-3 and TRBJ2-6; tentatively, D is TRBD2 (5 bases). V was clipped by 5 bases and J by 0 bases, with 14 bases between them. This CDR3 region has 17 residues. The germline CDR1 and CDR2 sequences are SGHTA and FQGTGA. The CDR3 sequence is CASSPNGLTSGANVLTF. In DNA, the CDR3 is TGTGCCAGCAGCCCCAACGGACTTACCTCTGGGGCCAACGTCCTGACTTTC.

In its sample, this clone was seen once. This chain links TRBV7-8 with TRBJ2-5; TRBD1 matches at 7 bases. CDR3 length equals 13 residues. Germline lookup yields CDR1 SGHVS and CDR2 FQNEAQ. J gave up 6 bases and V 4 bases, and 5 bases lay outside the gene matches. CDR3 protein: CASSSDRIKTQYF. The CDR3 nucleotides read TGTGCCAGCAGCTCGGACAGGATCAAGACCCAGTACTTC.

The V call is TRBV7-7, the J call TRBJ2-3, with 13 bases that match TRBD2. The length of the CDR3 is 16 residues. The germline V gene encodes CDR1 SSHAT and CDR2 FNYEAQ (reference sequence). Trimming removed 5 bases from V and 2 bases from J; junction bases left unmatched: 4. DNA for the CDR3: TGTGCCAGCAGCAGGGGACTAGCGGGAATCACAGATACGCAGTATTTT. This translates into CASSRGLAGITDTQYF.

V gene TRBV30 combines with J gene TRBJ2-5; 8 bases align to TRBD2. Germline trimming cut 2 bases from V and 5 bases from J; bases unmatched to any gene: 10. The CDR3 length is 15 residues. Germline V lookup: CDR1 GTSNPN, CDR2 SVGIG (reference sequence). CDR3 nucleotides: TGTGCCTGGAGTAGGGCTAGCGGGTCGATTGAGACCCAGTACTTC. Its protein product is CAWSRASGSIETQYF.

This chain uses TRBV18 with TRBJ2-3; 7 nucleotides match TRBD1. V shed 0 bases and J 2 bases; nucleotides not matched to a gene: 8. Per germline, CDR1 KGHSH and CDR2 LQKENI. CDR3 length: 17 amino acids. CDR3 coding DNA: TGTGCCAGCTCACCACCTACAGGGGATCCTTTCACAGATACGCAGTATTTT. Its protein product is CASSPPTGDPFTDTQYF.

Only a few counts were recorded for this clone. V is TRBV9 and J is TRBJ2-1; the D is unclear. Germline lookup yields CDR1 SGDLS and CDR2 YYNGEE. The CDR3 is made up of 13 amino acids. The V gene lost 2 bases and the J gene lost 4 bases, with 7 bases spanning the gap. CDR3 residues: CASSVLGYNEQFF. In DNA, the CDR3 is TGTGCCAGCAGCGTTCTCGGTTACAATGAGCAGTTCTTC.

The sample holds a few counts of this clone. The chain carries TRBV19 and TRBJ2-1; a possible D gene is TRBD2 (6 bases). The V end lost 7 bases, the J end lost 2 bases, and 12 bases lay between the germline ends. Per the germline V gene, CDR1 is LNHDA and CDR2 is SQIVND (reference sequence). The CDR3 is made up of 14 amino acids. This chain's CDR3 is CASKAEGTYNEQFF. The CDR3 DNA follows: TGTGCCAGTAAGGCGGAGGGGACCTACAATGAGCAGTTCTTC. Full variable domain (rest looked up from reference TRBV19 and TRBJ2-1): DGGITQSPKYLFRKEGQNVTLSCEQNLNHDAMYWYRQDPGQGLRLIYYSQIVNDFQKGDIAEGYSVSREKKESFPLTVTSAQKNPTAFYLCASKAEGTYNEQFFGPGTRLTVL.